This entry lists 25 T cell receptor beta chains sequenced from one sample in a study of blood T cell repertoires in COVID-19. Repertoires were generated with immunoSEQ multiplex PCR, while TCRdb's copy carries only in-frame clones and drops some. The repertoire holds 120,000 to 150,000 clones, roughly 84% seen once, with 5.5% to 7.5% in the top ten. The sequencing sample was made of PBMCs or T cells enriched from blood (not recorded which). All receptors derive from a woman aged 50 to 60 who had been exposed to COVID-19.

J is TRBJ2-5 and V is TRBV18; D is unclear. V was clipped by 2 bases and J by 3 bases, with 10 bases between them. CDR1 and CDR2 (germline): KGHSH, LQKENI. This CDR3 has 14 residues. The CDR3: CASSPLHNKETQYF. The CDR3 bases are TGTGCCAGCTCACCATTGCACAATAAAGAGACCCAGTACTTC.

J is TRBJ1-1 and V is TRBV2; weak D call: TRBD1 (6 bases). V dropped 6 bases and J dropped 7 bases, with 12 bases sitting between them. Germline lookup yields CDR1 SNHLY and CDR2 FYNNEI. CDR3 length: 12 residues. In DNA form, the CDR3 reads TGTGCCAGCAGCTACCGGACAGTTGAAGCTTTCTTT. Its translation: CASSYRTVEAFF.

The J gene is TRBJ1-3, the V gene TRBV10-2; no clear D. The CDR3 has 14 amino acids. Per germline, CDR1 WSHSY and CDR2 SAAADI. Trimming stripped 7 bases from V and 2 bases from J, with 12 bases between. The CDR3 is CASMRVGTGNTIYF. CDR3 nucleotide sequence: TGCGCCAGCATGAGGGTCGGGACTGGAAACACCATATATTTT.

This chain uses TRBV7-2 with TRBJ2-7; 12 bases match TRBD2. V lost 5 bases, J lost 0 bases, and 8 bases stayed unmatched. The CDR3 consists of 17 residues. Per the germline V gene, CDR1 is SGHTA and CDR2 is FQGNSA. CDR3 DNA: TGTGCCAGCAGCCCTACTAGCGGGAGGTCTAGCTCCTACGAGCAGTACTTC. Translation gives CASSPTSGRSSSYEQYF.

This clone appeared a single time. V usage is TRBV5-6 and J usage is TRBJ1-6; possible D gene TRBD1, 6 bases. V was shortened by 3 bases and J by 1 base, with 8 bases between the two germline ends. This CDR3 has 15 residues. CDR1 SGHDT and CDR2 YYEEEE come from the germline V gene. The DNA of the CDR3 is TGTGCCAGCAGCTCCGGGACATCCTATAATTCACCCCTCCACTTT. Its protein product is CASSSGTSYNSPLHF.

CDR3 DNA: TGCAGCGTTGGAGGGAGGTTTGGGGAGCTGTTTTTT. Protein sequence: CSVGGRFGELFF. The gene calls are TRBV29-1 and TRBJ2-2, with a weak D call TRBD2 (6 bases). Germline-derived CDR1 and CDR2 are SQVTM and ANQGSEA. V was trimmed by 4 bases and J by 8 bases, leaving 11 bases between them. The CDR3 totals 12 residues.

The rearrangement joins TRBV7-2 to TRBJ2-3, with D perhaps TRBD2 (6 bases). V was pared by 5 bases and J by 4 bases, with 16 bases between. The CDR3 totals 15 residues. CDR1 SGHTA and CDR2 FQGNSA come from the germline V gene. CDR3 amino acids: CASSMRGHRADTQYF. The CDR3, as DNA: TGTGCCAGCAGCATGCGGGGCCACCGGGCAGATACGCAGTATTTT.

The chain links TRBV4-3 to TRBJ2-2; 8 nucleotides line up with TRBD2. The trim removed 4 bases at V and 4 bases at J, leaving 5 bases unmatched. Germline lookup yields CDR1 LGHNA and CDR2 YSLEER. The CDR3 loop spans 15 amino acids. Here the CDR3 DNA reads TGCGCCAGCAGCCTGGGACTAGAGGGCACCGGGGAGCTGTTTTTT. It translates to CASSLGLEGTGELFF.

V gene TRBV7-2 combines with J gene TRBJ1-6; 10 nucleotides match TRBD1. The V segment lost 4 bases and the J segment 9 bases; nucleotides outside the gene matches: 6. Germline CDR1 is SGHTA and CDR2 is FQGNSA. This CDR3 spans 15 amino acids. The CDR3 is CASSSGQGWSSPLHF. As DNA, the CDR3 is TGTGCCAGCAGCTCGGGACAGGGGTGGAGTTCACCCCTCCACTTT. Full variable domain (outside the CDR3, taken from reference TRBV7-2 and TRBJ1-6): GAGVSQSPSNKVTEKGKDVELRCDPISGHTALYWYRQSLGQGLEFLIYFQGNSAPDKSGLPSDRFSAERTGGSVSTLTIQRTQQEDSAVYLCASSSGQGWSSPLHFGNGTRLTVT.

This chain links TRBV2 with TRBJ1-5, with D perhaps matching TRBD1 (6 bases). Trimming cost V 7 bases and J 1 base, with 17 bases left between them. The CDR3 has 16 residues. Germline loops: CDR1 SNHLY, CDR2 FYNNEI. The CDR3, as DNA: TGTGCCAGCACCGAAGCTCCGGACAGCAGCAATCAGCCCCAGCATTTT. Translating gives CASTEAPDSSNQPQHF.

Concerning this clone: The same CDR3 arises from other DNA sequences in this sample as well. J is TRBJ1-2 and V is TRBV29-1; no firm D call. CDR1 and CDR2 (germline): SQVTM, ANQGSEA. V was clipped by 4 bases and J by 3 bases, with 6 bases between them. The CDR3 covers 11 residues. CDR3 in DNA: TGCAGCGTTGTTCAGGACTATGGCTACACCTTC. It is translated as CSVVQDYGYTF.

This chain connects TRBV19 to TRBJ2-3; TRBD2 matches 13 bases. Germline CDR1 and CDR2: LNHDA and SQIVND (reference sequence). V was clipped by 5 bases and J by 4 bases; unmatched bases: 3. CDR3 length equals 15 residues. The CDR3 region has the DNA TGTGCCAGTAGTCGGACTAGCGGGGGTTCAGATACGCAGTATTTT. Translating it yields CASSRTSGGSDTQYF. The variable domain in full, completed from reference TRBV19 and TRBJ2-3, reads DGGITQSPKYLFRKEGQNVTLSCEQNLNHDAMYWYRQDPGQGLRLIYYSQIVNDFQKGDIAEGYSVSREKKESFPLTVTSAQKNPTAFYLCASSRTSGGSDTQYFGPGTRLTVL.

V usage is TRBV6-5 and J usage is TRBJ2-5, with 9 bases matching TRBD2. From germline, CDR1 is MNHEY and CDR2 SVGAGI. The CDR3 runs to 16 residues. V lost 4 bases to trimming and J lost 1 base; unmatched junction nucleotides: 7. The CDR3 coding sequence is TGTGCCAGCAGTTCTTACTGGCGGGGGGGCCAAGAGACCCAGTACTTC. Protein: CASSSYWRGGQETQYF.

The V gene is TRBV7-8, the J gene TRBJ1-1; D unclear. V was shortened by 4 bases and J by 1 base, with 7 bases between the two germline ends. Germline V gene sequence: CDR1 SGHVS, CDR2 FQNEAQ. The CDR3 contains 13 residues. CDR3 nucleotides: TGTGCCAGCAGCTACCGACAGAACACTGAAGCTTTCTTT. This encodes CASSYRQNTEAFF. The full variable domain, rest sourced from reference TRBV7-8 and TRBJ1-1, is GAGVSQSPRYKVAKRGQDVALRCDPISGHVSLFWYQQALGQGPEFLTYFQNEAQLDKSGLPSDRFFAERPEGSVSTLKIQRTQQEDSAVYLCASSYRQNTEAFFGQGTRLTVV.

The chain recombines TRBV10-3 with TRBJ2-3; D possibly corresponds to TRBD2 (5 bases). Germline CDR1 is ENHRY and CDR2 is SYGVKD. V was trimmed by 6 bases and J by 4 bases, leaving 11 bases between them. There are 13 residues in the CDR3. CDR3 coding DNA: TGTGCCATCAGGGGGAGTAGCGCAGATACGCAGTATTTT. Amino acid sequence: CAIRGSSADTQYF.

This sequence joins TRBV5-1 and TRBJ2-4, with D possibly TRBD2 on 7 matching bases. Trimming took off 4 bases at V and 2 bases at J, with 10 bases between the two ends. The CDR3 loop spans 14 amino acids. The germline CDR1 and CDR2 sequences are SGHRS and YFSETQ. CDR3 DNA: TGCGCCAGCAGCGCCGGGGGGCCCAAAAACATTCAGTACTTC. Translating it yields CASSAGGPKNIQYF.

The V call is TRBV4-3, the J call TRBJ1-2, with TRBD1 identical over 7 bases. Germline CDR1 and CDR2: LGHNA and YSLEER. The V gene end was trimmed by 0 bases and the J gene end by 7 bases; junction bases not matched to a gene: 8. This CDR3 spans 15 amino acids. The CDR3 nucleotides read TGCGCCAGCAGCCAAGAGATGCTGACAGGGACTGGCTACACCTTC. Its translation is CASSQEMLTGTGYTF.

This clone has a count of ten or more. CDR3 nucleotide sequence: TGCGCCAGCAGTGTCAGGGCCGGGGAGCTGTTTTTT. Protein: CASSVRAGELFF. The V gene is TRBV10-1, the J gene TRBJ2-2, with a possible D match to TRBD1 (5 bases). There are 12 residues in the CDR3. CDR1 is WNHNN, CDR2 SYGVQD, per germline (reference sequence). The V and J ends lost 4 bases and 6 bases respectively, with 6 bases between them.

This clone was counted between two and nine times. This chain connects TRBV27 to TRBJ2-7; D might be TRBD1 (6 bases). This CDR3 is 13 amino acids long. CDR1 and CDR2 (germline): MNHEY, SMNVEV (reference sequence). Trimming took off 6 bases at V and 3 bases at J, with 12 bases between the two ends. The CDR3 nucleotides read TGTGCCAGCAGCTACAGGGAATACTACGAGCAGTACTTC. This gives the protein CASSYREYYEQYF.

The chain employs TRBV15 and TRBJ2-5, with 10 nucleotides matching TRBD1. Per the germline V gene, CDR1 is LNHNV and CDR2 is YYDKDF (reference sequence). V gave up 2 bases and J gave up 4 bases; unmatched junction bases: 10. The CDR3 runs 17 residues. The CDR3 DNA reads TGTGCCACCAGCAGACCTAATGCCGGGACAGGGGCAGAGACCCAGTACTTC. It is translated as CATSRPNAGTGAETQYF.

The V call is TRBV10-2, the J call TRBJ2-1, with no clear D. The CDR3 covers 12 residues. CDR1 is WSHSY, CDR2 SAAADI, per germline. V lost 6 bases, J lost 5 bases, and 8 bases lay in between. CDR3 sequence (DNA): TGCGCCAGCAGATACCCGGACAATGAGCAGTTCTTC. Amino acid sequence: CASRYPDNEQFF.

This chain uses TRBV10-3 with TRBJ2-2; TRBD2 matches 8 bases. CDR1 and CDR2 from the germline V gene are ENHRY and SYGVKD. This CDR3 has 15 residues. V shed 3 bases, J shed 2 bases, and the junction held 2 bases outside the gene matches. The CDR3 region has the DNA TGTGCCATCAGTGACGGGACTAGAAACACCGGGGAGCTGTTTTTT. It codes for CAISDGTRNTGELFF.

The genes are TRBV25-1 and TRBJ1-4; D is perhaps TRBD1 (5 bases). With 6 bases removed from V and 7 bases from J, the gap between germline ends came to 6 bases. This CDR3 has 11 residues. Germline V lookup: CDR1 MGHDK, CDR2 SYGVNS. The CDR3 coding sequence is TGTGCCAGCAGGGGGGGTGAAAAACTGTTTTTT. It specifies CASRGGEKLFF.

The chain recombines TRBV19 with TRBJ1-2; D uncertain. The germline gives CDR1 LNHDA, CDR2 SQIVND (reference sequence). Between the trimmed V and J ends, which lost 1 base and 3 bases, there was a span of 12 bases. The CDR3 loop spans 15 amino acids. CDR3 sequence reads: CASSIVPGIDYGYTF. CDR3 DNA sequence: TGTGCCAGTAGTATAGTCCCGGGTATCGACTATGGCTACACCTTC.

The rearrangement links TRBV3-1 (or the pseudogene TRBV3-2) to TRBJ2-1; no reliable D call. The CDR3 spans 13 residues. Germline V gives CDR1 LGHDT, CDR2 YNNKEL (reference sequence). Trimming left V 5 bases short and J 4 bases short, with 9 bases between. Here the CDR3 DNA reads TGTGCCAGCAGCACTAAGCGATACAATGAGCAGTTCTTC. Protein sequence: CASSTKRYNEQFF.